Listed below are T cell receptor beta chains from one sample, sequenced in a study of blood T cell repertoires in COVID-19. Profiled with immunoSEQ multiplex PCR; TCRdb holds only in-frame clones, not every one. The sample yields around 250,000 clones, approximately 88% seen once. Source material: peripheral blood. Every receptor here comes from a woman aged 40 to 49 who had recovered from COVID-19. The CDR3 runs from the conserved cysteine through the conserved F or W. D genes are given only for firm matches. A clone size is listed for some rows: how often the clone was seen (once, few, many), or a class if it is expanded.

V gene,clone size,J gene,D gene,CDR3 DNA,CDR3 protein
TRBV11-2,NA,TRBJ2-7,NA,TGTGCCAGCAGCTTAGATCGAGGCGGGTTGTGGGAGCAGTACTTC,CASSLDRGGLWEQYF
TRBV23-1,NA,TRBJ2-7,TRBD1,TGCGCCAGCAGTCATCCCGGGACAGGGTTCTACGAGCAGTACTTC,CASSHPGTGFYEQYF
TRBV28,NA,TRBJ2-7,NA,TGTGCCAGCAGTCCCCCGGGACAAGTCAACCCCTACGAGCAGTACTTC,CASSPPGQVNPYEQYF
TRBV7-8,NA,TRBJ2-7,TRBD2,TGTGCCAGCAGCTCCATAACAGGGACTAGCGGGATATACGAGCAGTACTTC,CASSSITGTSGIYEQYF
TRBV19,NA,TRBJ2-3,TRBD2,TGTGCCAGTAGTGGCCGACTAGCGGGTGCAACAGATACGCAGTATTTT,CASSGRLAGATDTQYF
TRBV7-9,NA,TRBJ2-7,TRBD2,TGTGCCAGCAGCCCCCCTGGCGGGAGCTCCTACGAGCAGTACTTC,CASSPPGGSSYEQYF
TRBV3-1/TRBV3-2,NA,TRBJ2-5,NA,TGTGCCAGCAGCCCCGAGAGGCAAGAGACCCAGTACTTC,CASSPERQETQYF
TRBV9,once,TRBJ2-7,NA,TGTGCCAGCAGCGTAGGCGGGGCAGGGGGCTACGAGCAGTACTTC,CASSVGGAGGYEQYF
TRBV14,NA,TRBJ2-5,NA,TGTGCCAGCAGCCAAAATAGCGGCCCGGAGACCCAGTACTTC,CASSQNSGPETQYF
TRBV7-6,NA,TRBJ1-1,NA,TGTGCCAGCAGCTCGACACCAATGAACACTGAAGCTTTCTTT,CASSSTPMNTEAFF
TRBV5-4,NA,TRBJ2-5,TRBD2,TGTGCCAGCATCCCGCGGGAGGCTAGCGGGAGGGAGCAAGAGACCCAGTACTTC,CASIPREASGREQETQYF
TRBV15,NA,TRBJ2-3,NA,TGTGCCACCAGCAGAGATCGTTTTCGGGCGCAGTATTTT,CATSRDRFRAQYF
TRBV7-8,NA,TRBJ2-7,TRBD2,TGTGCCAGCAGCTTAGGGGCGGGAGGGCCCTACGAGCAGTACTTC,CASSLGAGGPYEQYF
TRBV18,NA,TRBJ2-5,NA,TGTGCCAGCTCACCAAATCAGAGGGAGACCCAGTACTTC,CASSPNQRETQYF
TRBV10-3,NA,TRBJ2-1,NA,TGTGCCATCAGTGACTCGGACAATCCACGTGAGCAGTTCTTC,CAISDSDNPREQFF
TRBV7-6,few,TRBJ2-2,TRBD2,TGTGCCAGCAGAGGGGTAGCGGGAGAGTTCGGGGAGCTGTTTTTT,CASRGVAGEFGELFF
TRBV19,NA,TRBJ1-2,TRBD1,TGTGCCAGTAGTCCTCAGGGGGCGGACTATGGCTACACCTTC,CASSPQGADYGYTF
TRBV10-3,NA,TRBJ2-4,NA,TGTGCCATCAGTGAACAGACCAAAAACATTCAGTACTTC,CAISEQTKNIQYF
TRBV6-5,NA,TRBJ2-1,TRBD2,TGTGCCAGCAGTTCACGGGGGGAGGGCCGGAATGAGCAGTTCTTC,CASSSRGEGRNEQFF
TRBV19,NA,TRBJ2-7,TRBD2,TGTGCCAGCAGCGGGGCTAGCGGGTACGAGCAGTACTTC,CASSGASGYEQYF
TRBV18,NA,TRBJ1-1,NA,TGTGCCAGCCAACGGGGGGATACAGCTTTCTTT,CASQRGDTAFF
TRBV10-3,NA,TRBJ2-1,TRBD2,TGTGCCATCAGTGTTGGTCTAGCGGGAGTTAGGATTGAGCAGTTCTTC,CAISVGLAGVRIEQFF
TRBV21-1,NA,TRBJ2-7,NA,TGTGCCAGCAGCAACAAACTGCTCCAGACAGGGTCGGTCCTACGCGAGCAGTACTTC,CASSNKLLQTGSVLREQYF
TRBV4-1,NA,TRBJ2-1,TRBD2,TGCGCCAGCACCCGGACTAGCGGGTCCTACAATGAGCAGTTCTTC,CASTRTSGSYNEQFF
TRBV30,NA,TRBJ1-5,TRBD1,TGTGCCTGGAGTAGACAGGGAGATCAGCCCCAGCATTTT,CAWSRQGDQPQHF
TRBV19,NA,TRBJ1-2,NA,TGTGCCAGTAGTTACCTCTATAGCGTGGACGGCCGACGAAAGGGTAACTATGGCTACACCTTC,CASSYLYSVDGRRKGNYGYTF
TRBV29-1,few,TRBJ1-2,NA,TGCAGCGTTGAACCCCAGGGGTTTGGAGGCAGGGAAGATGGCTATGGCTACACCTTC,CSVEPQGFGGREDGYGYTF
TRBV7-9,once,TRBJ2-5,NA,TGTGCCAGCAGCTTAGACATAACGAGGGAGACCCAGTACTTC,CASSLDITRETQYF
TRBV7-9,NA,TRBJ2-1,TRBD1,TGTGCCAGCAGCCGAGGGACAGGTGACCACAATGAGCAGTTCTTC,CASSRGTGDHNEQFF
TRBV27,NA,TRBJ1-4,TRBD1,TGTGCCAGCAGTCCCCGGGACAGGGGTGTCTTTTCTAATGAAAAACTGTTTTTT,CASSPRDRGVFSNEKLFF
TRBV30,once,TRBJ2-6,TRBD2,TGTGCCTGGAGTAGCGGGAGCCTATCTGGGGCCAACGTCCTGACTTTC,CAWSSGSLSGANVLTF
TRBV28,few,TRBJ2-2,NA,TGTGCCAGCAGTCCCTCACTCGGGGAGCTGTTTTTT,CASSPSLGELFF
TRBV4-1,NA,TRBJ2-1,TRBD2,TGCGCCAGCAGCCAAGATGAGCAAGCGGGAGTTGAGTCGGACTACAATGAGCAGTTCTTC,CASSQDEQAGVESDYNEQFF
TRBV14,once,TRBJ1-1,TRBD1,TGTGCCAGCAGCCCCCGGACAGGGGGCCTTGAAGCTTTCTTT,CASSPRTGGLEAFF
TRBV18,NA,TRBJ2-7,NA,TGTGCCAGCTCACCAGGCATAACAGGACCCAAGCAACTGTACTTC,CASSPGITGPKQLYF
TRBV19,NA,TRBJ2-5,TRBD2,TGTGCCAGTAGTATCGGGACTAGCGGAGCCCTACAAGAGACCCAGTACTTC,CASSIGTSGALQETQYF
TRBV30,NA,TRBJ1-2,TRBD1,TGTGCCTGGAGTCCACGGACAGGGATAACCAGCTTGGCGGGCTACACCTTC,CAWSPRTGITSLAGYTF
TRBV6-5,NA,TRBJ2-1,NA,TGTGCCAGCAGTTTACAGGGCAATGAGCAGTTCTTC,CASSLQGNEQFF
TRBV3-1/TRBV3-2,NA,TRBJ1-4,NA,TGTGCCAGCAGCCTATCCACATCGGGTGAAAAACTGTTTTTT,CASSLSTSGEKLFF
TRBV11-1,NA,TRBJ1-6,NA,TGTGCCAGCAGCTTTTGGGGGGTGCCGAATTCACCCCTCCACTTT,CASSFWGVPNSPLHF
TRBV27,NA,TRBJ2-1,NA,TGTGCCAGCAGTATCGCGGCTATGTACAATGAGCAGTTCTTC,CASSIAAMYNEQFF
TRBV4-2,once,TRBJ2-3,NA,TGTGCCAGCAGCCAAGGACAGCGCACAGATACGCAGTATTTT,CASSQGQRTDTQYF
TRBV6-5,NA,TRBJ2-2,TRBD1,TGTGCCAGCAGGCAGGGGGCGAACACCGGGGAGCTGTTTTTT,CASRQGANTGELFF
TRBV3-1/TRBV3-2,NA,TRBJ2-5,TRBD2,TGTGCCAGCAGCTCAAGATCGGGACTAGCGGGAGAAGAGACCCAGTACTTC,CASSSRSGLAGEETQYF
TRBV12-3/TRBV12-4,once,TRBJ1-2,NA,TGTGCCAGCAGCGGGGGAAGAGGCGGCTACACCTTC,CASSGGRGGYTF
TRBV9,NA,TRBJ2-1,TRBD2,TGTGCCAGCAGCGTATTTGCCCAGGCGGGAGTTCTGAACAATGAGCAGTTCTTC,CASSVFAQAGVLNNEQFF